The rows below give T cell receptor beta chains drawn from one sample of a study of T cell responses to AZD1222 COVID-19 vaccine. TCRdb's table, derived via immunoSEQ multiplex PCR, lists solely in-frame clones and lacks some. Among 95,000 to 100,000 clones listed, over 75% were seen once. The sequenced sample was peripheral blood, obtained 28 days after the second AZD1222 dose. Receptors were obtained from an adult who received the AZD1222 COVID-19 vaccine. CDR3s include the opening cysteine and the closing phenylalanine or tryptophan. The D gene is left open where the match is weak. Rows may omit the clone size; those that give it use once, few, many or a size class.

TRBV9	-	-	TRBJ2-7	CASEDRNSYEQYF	TGTGCCAGCGAGGACCGGAACTCCTACGAGCAGTACTTC
TRBV5-1	-	-	TRBJ2-2	CATSGQNTGELFF	TGCGCCACCTCCGGACAGAACACCGGGGAGCTGTTTTTT
TRBV5-4	once	TRBD2	TRBJ2-5	CASSAKTSGTSETQYF	TGTGCCAGCAGCGCTAAGACTAGCGGGACTAGTGAGACCCAGTACTTC
TRBV9	-	-	TRBJ1-1	CASSPRWGGTEAFF	TGTGCCAGCAGTCCCCGGTGGGGGGGCACTGAAGCTTTCTTT
TRBV7-2	-	TRBD1	TRBJ1-1	CASSLGDRANTEAFF	TGTGCCAGCAGCCTAGGGGACAGGGCGAACACTGAAGCTTTCTTT
TRBV12-3/TRBV12-4	-	-	TRBJ2-7	CASSSLRDYEQYF	TGTGCCAGCAGCTCCCTGAGGGACTACGAGCAGTACTTC
TRBV2	-	TRBD1	TRBJ2-3	CASSLQGEDTQYF	TGTGCCAGCAGTCTACAGGGGGAGGATACGCAGTATTTT
TRBV11-2	-	TRBD1	TRBJ2-2	CASSGGQGWELFF	TGTGCCAGCAGCGGGGGACAGGGGTGGGAGCTGTTTTTT
TRBV9	-	-	TRBJ2-5	CASSPNRVGETQYF	TGTGCCAGCAGCCCTAACAGGGTAGGGGAGACCCAGTACTTC
TRBV13	-	TRBD2	TRBJ2-3	CASSSSLFKAGGQVDTQYF	TGTGCCAGCAGCTCTTCCCTTTTTAAAGCGGGGGGGCAGGTAGATACGCAGTATTTT
TRBV15	-	-	TRBJ2-7	CATSRVSGTGEVEQYF	TGTGCCACCAGCAGAGTGAGTGGAACAGGGGAGGTCGAGCAGTACTTC
TRBV6-5	-	-	TRBJ1-6	CASSEGSAYNSPLHF	TGTGCCAGCTCCGAAGGGTCAGCCTATAATTCACCCCTCCACTTT
TRBV10-3	-	TRBD1	TRBJ1-2	CATTGYNYGYTF	TGTGCCACGACAGGGTATAACTATGGCTACACCTTC
TRBV5-8	once	-	TRBJ2-7	CASSLTGTGPYEQYF	TGTGCCAGCAGCTTGACCGGGACGGGGCCCTACGAGCAGTACTTC
TRBV27	-	-	TRBJ1-2	CASTHSGADYGYTF	TGTGCCAGCACCCATTCGGGGGCTGACTATGGCTACACCTTC
TRBV10-3	-	-	TRBJ1-6	CAISVSGIESPLHF	TGTGCCATCAGTGTGTCAGGGATCGAGTCACCCCTCCACTTT
TRBV5-1	-	-	TRBJ1-4	CASSLTGFSEKLFF	TGCGCCAGCAGCTTGACAGGGTTTTCTGAAAAACTGTTTTTT
TRBV27	-	-	TRBJ2-3	CASSSIADTQYF	TGTGCCAGCAGTTCTATAGCCGATACGCAGTATTTT